Shown below are 5 T cell receptor beta chains from a single sample sequenced in a study of OX40 agonist ivuxolimab in advanced cancers. Clones were read by immunoSEQ multiplex PCR, and TCRdb kept only the in-frame ones, dropping some. The repertoire holds 130,000 or so clones, with just under 95% as singletons. The sequences come from CD4+ or CD8+ T cells sorted from blood, collected in a trial of the OX40 agonist ivuxolimab. Every receptor here comes from an adult with an advanced solid tumor such as melanoma, head and neck, liver or kidney cancer.

The genes are TRBV27 and TRBJ2-7, with D maybe TRBD2 (5 bases). This CDR3 is 15 amino acids long. V was shortened by 6 bases and J by 0 bases, with 15 bases between the two germline ends. Germline values: CDR1 MNHEY, CDR2 SMNVEV (reference sequence). The CDR3 loop reads CASSATGIYSYEQYF. As DNA, the CDR3 is TGTGCCAGCAGCGCAACGGGGATCTACTCCTACGAGCAGTACTTC.

The chain links TRBV5-8 to TRBJ2-4, with 8 bases aligning to TRBD1. V gave up 4 bases and J gave up 6 bases; unmatched junction bases: 6. The germline V gene has CDR1 SGHTS and CDR2 YDEGEE. The CDR3 totals 14 residues. The CDR3, as DNA: TGTGCCAGCAGCGTCCCCGGGACAGGAAACATTCAGTACTTC. Residues: CASSVPGTGNIQYF.

The chain couples TRBV28 to TRBJ1-6; 7 bases are a match to TRBD1. Losses at the gene ends were 5 bases for V and 8 bases for J; bases not matched to a gene: 9. CDR1 MDHEN and CDR2 SYDVKM come from the germline V gene. CDR3 size: 15 residues. The CDR3 coding sequence is TGTGCCAGCAGTAATCGGAGGGGACAGTATTCACCCCTCCACTTT. As protein: CASSNRRGQYSPLHF. Full variable domain (remainder filled in from reference TRBV28 and TRBJ1-6): DVKVTQSSRYLVKRTGEKVFLECVQDMDHENMFWYRQDPGLGLRLIYFSYDVKMKEKGDIPEGYSVSREKKERFSLILESASTNQTSMYLCASSNRRGQYSPLHFGNGTRLTVT.

This chain uses TRBV9 with TRBJ2-1, with TRBD2 matching 7 bases. The junction had 4 bases not matched to a gene; V was cut back by 0 bases and J by 4 bases. The CDR3 covers 15 residues. Germline CDR1 reads SGDLS; CDR2 reads YYNGEE. The CDR3 DNA sequence: TGTGCCAGCAGCGTAGCGGGGGGAAAATACAATGAGCAGTTCTTC. Its translation: CASSVAGGKYNEQFF.

A remark on this clone: A read error may produce the germline difference seen at one junction end. The rearrangement uses TRBV5-1 and TRBJ2-6, with unresolved D. Germline CDR1 reads SGHRS; CDR2 reads YFSETQ. CDR3 size: 14 residues. The CDR3 DNA sequence: TGCGCCAGCGGTCCTTTGTCTGCGGCCAACGTCCTGACTTTC. It is translated as CASGPLSAANVLTF.